The 29 T cell receptor beta chains reported below all come from one sample, sequenced in a study of T cells in Graves' hyperthyroidism and ophthalmopathy. The source material, RNA transcripts, was used to amplify TCR beta CDR3 regions. During a first-round RT-PCR of the TCR CDR3, the HTBI primer set was used. From the multiplex PCR reads, TCRdb called clonotypes with MiXCR, one entry per CDR3 protein. The sample contains about 540,000 distinct CDR3 sequences, 40% to 55% of which appear only once. The sequenced sample consisted of peripheral blood or thyroid tissue (not recorded which). The source of these receptors is a woman aged 18-35 years with Graves' hyperthyroidism.

This clonotype was observed a few times. The chain is built from TRBV20-1 and TRBJ2-7, with 10 bases aligning to TRBD2. CDR3 length: 14 residues. Per germline, CDR1 DFQATT and CDR2 SNEGSKA (reference sequence). The V segment lost 6 bases and the J segment 4 bases; nucleotides outside the gene matches: 9. This CDR3 reads CSARGGSGRYEQYF. CDR3 bases: TGCAGTGCCCGAGGTGGTAGCGGGAGGTACGAGCAGTACTTC.

The rearrangement links TRBV29-1 to TRBJ1-2; perhaps TRBD1 as D (5 bases). The CDR3 loop spans 11 amino acids. The germline gives CDR1 SQVTM, CDR2 ANQGSEA. V was cut by 8 bases and J by 7 bases, with 14 bases left in between. CDR3 in amino acids: CSHQQGGGYTF. CDR3 nucleotide sequence: TGCAGCCATCAGCAGGGTGGTGGCTACACCTTC.

This chain uses TRBV29-1 with TRBJ2-7; D is unclear. V gave up 1 base and J gave up 1 base, with 11 bases separating them. In germline, CDR1 is SQVTM, CDR2 ANQGSEA. CDR3 length: 14 amino acids. The CDR3 nucleotides read TGCAGCGTTGAAGGCACGGAGTATTCCTACGAGCAGTACTTC. Translation: CSVEGTEYSYEQYF.

This clonotype came up many times. The V and J genes are TRBV15 and TRBJ1-2, with unresolved D. Trimming removed 0 bases from V and 5 bases from J, with 10 bases in between. The CDR3 consists of 14 residues. The V gene's germline CDR1 is LNHNV and CDR2 YYDKDF (reference sequence). The CDR3 spells CATSRDKEHYGYTF. The CDR3 nucleotides read TGTGCCACCAGCAGAGATAAGGAGCATTATGGCTACACCTTC.

This clonotype turned up a few times. This chain connects TRBV7-9 to TRBJ1-1; TRBD1 matches 8 bases. The length of the CDR3 is 16 residues. Trimming at V came to 5 bases and at J to 0 bases, leaving 8 bases not matched to a gene. CDR1 and CDR2 from the germline V gene are SEHNR and FQNEAQ (reference sequence). Written as DNA, the CDR3 is TGTGCCAGCAGCCCAGGGACAGGAAAAGTGAACACTGAAGCTTTCTTT. As protein: CASSPGTGKVNTEAFF. Looking up the rest from reference TRBV7-9 and TRBJ1-1 gives the full variable domain: DTGVSQNPRHKITKRGQNVTFRCDPISEHNRLYWYRQTLGQGPEFLTYFQNEAQLEKSRLLSDRFSAERPKGSFSTLEIQRTEQGDSAMYLCASSPGTGKVNTEAFFGQGTRLTVV.

V gene TRBV29-1 combines with J gene TRBJ1-1, with D perhaps matching TRBD1 (5 bases). V was clipped by 7 bases and J by 8 bases, with 17 bases between them. Per germline, CDR1 SQVTM and CDR2 ANQGSEA. The CDR3 runs 12 residues. CDR3 bases: TGCAGCGAGACCCTCTACGCAGGGGAAGCTTTCTTT. Its protein product is CSETLYAGEAFF.

Comments on this clonotype: A single base separates this from a much larger clone, so it may be a read error. CDR3 protein: CATSDRGKEGSYQPQHF. Written as DNA, the CDR3 is TGTGCCACCAGTGATCGGGGGAAAGAGGGGAGCTATCAGCCCCAGCATTTT. The V gene is TRBV24-1, the J gene TRBJ1-5, with D possibly matching TRBD1 (5 bases). Trimming removed 3 bases at V and 5 bases at J, with 19 bases between. This CDR3 is 17 amino acids long. Germline loops: CDR1 KGHDR, CDR2 SFDVKD.

In regard to this clonotype: Its ends do not fully match the called genes, so a read error is possible. The genes are TRBV15 and TRBJ2-7; a weak D match, TRBD2 (6 bases). Per the germline V gene, CDR1 is LNHNV and CDR2 is YYDKDF (reference sequence). This CDR3 is 13 amino acids long. The CDR3 region is CATCRDRGYEQYF. The CDR3 DNA reads TGTGCCACCTGCAGAGATCGGGGGTACGAGCAGTACTTC.

The table lists this clonotype with many counts. The chain employs TRBV19 and TRBJ2-7; D unresolved. Trimming left V 8 bases short and J 3 bases short, with 8 bases between. Germline CDR1 LNHDA, CDR2 SQIVND (reference sequence). The CDR3 is 11 amino acids. The CDR3: CASGGLYEQYF. The CDR3 bases are TGTGCCAGTGGTGGTCTCTACGAGCAGTACTTC.

This clonotype was found many times. This chain links TRBV7-2 with TRBJ2-7, with D possibly matching TRBD1 (6 bases). The V end lost 4 bases, the J end lost 5 bases, and 9 bases lay between the germline ends. The CDR3 has 12 residues. Looked up from germline, CDR1 is SGHTA and CDR2 is FQGNSA. CDR3 sequence (DNA): TGTGCCAGCAGCTACAGGGCCCACGAGCAGTACTTC. It is translated as CASSYRAHEQYF.

V and J are TRBV7-3 and TRBJ1-2; D is possibly TRBD1 (6 bases). With 0 bases removed from V and 5 bases from J, the gap between germline ends came to 22 bases. CDR1 SGHTA and CDR2 FQGTGA come from the germline V gene. The CDR3 sequence is 18 residues long. This CDR3 reads CASSLTRESGQWDYGYTF. The CDR3 DNA reads TGTGCCAGCAGCTTAACCCGGGAATCCGGACAGTGGGATTATGGCTACACCTTC.

The CDR3 coding sequence is TGTGCCACCAGCAGAGTCAGGGGGGAAGAGCAGTACTTC. Translating gives CATSRVRGEEQYF. The V gene is TRBV15, the J gene TRBJ2-7; D may be TRBD1 (7 bases). Trimming stripped 1 base from V and 7 bases from J, with 11 bases between. In germline, CDR1 is LNHNV, CDR2 YYDKDF (reference sequence). The length of the CDR3 is 13 residues.

The V and J genes are TRBV13 and TRBJ1-1; perhaps TRBD1 as D (6 bases). The length of the CDR3 is 12 residues. Germline lookup yields CDR1 PRHDT and CDR2 FYEKMQ (reference sequence). CDR3 coding DNA: TGTGCTAGAGACTTACAGGGCATAGAGGCTTTCTTT. Amino acid sequence: CARDLQGIEAFF.

V usage is TRBV24-1 and J usage is TRBJ1-2, with D possibly TRBD1 on 5 matching bases. CDR1 KGHDR and CDR2 SFDVKD come from the germline V gene. The CDR3 has 14 amino acids. Trimming stripped 11 bases from V and 9 bases from J, with 24 bases between. CDR3 sequence (DNA): TGTGCCAGCACTCAAGGGCGGGGCCCGACTCGCTACACCTTC. This codes for CASTQGRGPTRYTF.

On this clonotype: Given a much more abundant clone one base away, this may be a read error. The chain uses TRBV2 and TRBJ1-3; D is perhaps TRBD1 (5 bases). CDR1 SNHLY and CDR2 FYNNEI come from the germline V gene. V shed 11 bases and J shed 3 bases, with 11 bases lying between them. The length of the CDR3 is 12 residues. The CDR3 DNA reads as TGTGCCGGGGGGGACGTTGGAAACACCATATATTTT. As protein: CAGGDVGNTIYF.

The chain links TRBV2 to TRBJ2-5; D gene unclear. V dropped 6 bases and J dropped 9 bases, with 17 bases sitting between them. The length of the CDR3 is 13 residues. In germline, CDR1 is SNHLY, CDR2 FYNNEI. The CDR3 DNA reads TGTGCCAGCAGAGCTTTGGTGAATCAGCCCCAGTACTTC. Translation: CASRALVNQPQYF.

The gene calls are TRBV6-1 and TRBJ1-1; D is undetermined. Trimming removed 5 bases at V and 2 bases at J, with 12 bases between. Per the germline V gene, CDR1 is MNHNS and CDR2 is SASEGT. This CDR3 is built from 14 residues. The CDR3 DNA is TGTGCCAGCAGTCCCACACCGGGCAACACTGAAGCTTTCTTT. Amino acid sequence: CASSPTPGNTEAFF.

The chain recombines TRBV7-3 with TRBJ1-1, with 8 bases that match TRBD1. Germline V gene sequence: CDR1 SGHTA, CDR2 FQGTGA. The junction had 22 bases not matched to a gene; V was cut back by 10 bases and J by 3 bases. The CDR3 runs 18 residues. CDR3 sequence reads: CATGGVPDRGESDTEAFF. The DNA of the CDR3 is TGTGCCACCGGGGGGGTCCCCGACAGGGGTGAATCGGACACTGAAGCTTTCTTT.

This clonotype was detected many times. This chain uses TRBV24-1 with TRBJ2-5, with TRBD2 identical over 11 bases. J was trimmed by 1 base and V by 4 bases; bases with no gene match: 7. CDR1 and CDR2 from the germline V gene are KGHDR and SFDVKD. This CDR3 has 17 residues. The chain's CDR3 is CATSDFGTSGFQETQYF. Written as DNA, the CDR3 is TGTGCCACCAGTGACTTCGGGACTAGCGGATTCCAAGAGACCCAGTACTTC.

This clonotype was counted once. V gene TRBV10-1 combines with J gene TRBJ2-7; maybe TRBD1 (6 bases). V lost 6 bases and J lost 7, with 16 bases in between. In germline, CDR1 is WNHNN, CDR2 SYGVQD (reference sequence). The CDR3 has 13 residues. The CDR3 region has the DNA TGCGCCAGCAGCCGGACAGTGGGCGATGAGCAGTACTTC. Translation gives CASSRTVGDEQYF.

A word on this clonotype: A read error may produce the germline difference seen at one junction end. The CDR3 DNA is TGTGCCGGTAGTATACTGGAAGGCGGAAATCAGCCCCAGCATTTT. Translated, it gives CAGSILEGGNQPQHF. The chain uses TRBV19 and TRBJ1-5; D is undetermined. Germline V lookup: CDR1 LNHDA, CDR2 SQIVND (reference sequence). The CDR3 is 15 residues long.

In its sample, this clonotype was seen a few times. The chain has TRBV9 and TRBJ2-5, with 8 bases matching TRBD2. The CDR3 is 14 amino acids. Per the germline V gene, CDR1 is SGDLS and CDR2 is YYNGEE. V trimming: 3 bases; J trimming: 5 bases; junction bases outside the gene matches: 6. In DNA form, the CDR3 reads TGTGCCAGCAGCGCGAGCGGGAGTCACGAGACCCAGTACTTC. The encoded protein is CASSASGSHETQYF. Full variable domain (missing parts from reference TRBV9 and TRBJ2-5): DSGVTQTPKHLITATGQRVTLRCSPRSGDLSVYWYQQSLDQGLQFLIQYYNGEERAKGNILERFSAQQFPDLHSELNLSSLELGDSALYFCASSASGSHETQYFGPGTRLLVL.

This clonotype was observed a single time. A much larger clone sits a single nucleotide away, making a read error possible. The gene calls are TRBV29-1 and TRBJ1-1; D is perhaps TRBD1 (6 bases). V dropped 2 bases and J dropped 4 bases, with 8 bases sitting between them. Per the germline V gene, CDR1 is SQVTM and CDR2 is ANQGSEA. The CDR3 totals 12 residues. CDR3 sequence reads: CSVENRATEAFF. The CDR3 bases are TGCAGCGTTGAAAACAGGGCCACTGAAGCTTTCTTT.

The chain joins TRBV11-3 to TRBJ2-7; 9 nucleotides line up with TRBD1. Germline CDR1 reads SGHNT; CDR2 reads YENEEA. The V gene end was trimmed by 1 base and the J gene end by 3 bases; junction bases not matched to a gene: 4. The CDR3 length is 15 residues. This chain's CDR3 is CASSLGRQGDYEQYF. In DNA, the CDR3 is TGTGCCAGCAGCTTAGGAAGACAGGGGGACTACGAGCAGTACTTC. Full variable domain (rest looked up from reference TRBV11-3 and TRBJ2-7): EAGVVQSPRYKIIEKKQPVAFWCNPISGHNTLYWYLQNLGQGPELLIRYENEEAVDDSQLPKDRFSAERLKGVDSTLKIQPAELGDSAVYLCASSLGRQGDYEQYFGPGTRLTVT.

The table lists this clonotype with many counts. V usage is TRBV20-1 and J usage is TRBJ1-3; unclear D gene. Trimming took off 1 base at V and 4 bases at J, with 8 bases between the two ends. CDR1 and CDR2 (germline): DFQATT, SNEGSKA (reference sequence). The CDR3 is 13 residues long. The CDR3 spells CSARGGGGNTIYF. DNA for the CDR3: TGCAGTGCTAGAGGGGGTGGAGGAAACACCATATATTTT.

A few counts support this clonotype. The chain joins TRBV18 to TRBJ1-1; D call uncertain. V gave up 0 bases and J gave up 8 bases, with 10 bases separating them. The CDR3 runs to 13 residues. The germline CDR1 and CDR2 sequences are KGHSH and LQKENI. This chain's CDR3 is CASSPPDGVEAFF. DNA of the CDR3: TGTGCCAGCTCACCACCCGATGGAGTGGAAGCTTTCTTT.

The rearrangement joins TRBV11-1 to TRBJ2-6; 7 positions match TRBD1. Germline CDR1 and CDR2: SGHAT and FQDESV (reference sequence). This CDR3 spans 17 amino acids. Trimming at V came to 4 bases and at J to 2 bases, leaving 8 bases not matched to a gene. The CDR3 coding sequence is TGTGCCAGCAGCTCGGAAGGGGGCGCAGCTGGGGCCAACGTCCTGACTTTC. This sequence encodes CASSSEGGAAGANVLTF.

A few counts support this clonotype. This chain links TRBV25-1 with TRBJ2-2; D uncertain. Germline V CDR1 and CDR2: MGHDK, SYGVNS. The CDR3 has 16 amino acids. V was trimmed by 8 bases and J by 3 bases, leaving 19 bases between them. This chain's CDR3 is CASLTSEPTYTGELFF. The CDR3 nucleotides are TGTGCCAGCTTAACCAGCGAACCCACTTACACCGGGGAGCTGTTTTTT.

A remark on this clonotype: The junction departs from germline at one end; a sequencing error may be responsible. The gene calls are TRBV20-1 and TRBJ2-5; D remains ambiguous. This CDR3 has 8 amino acids. CDR1 is DFQATT, CDR2 SNEGSKA, per germline (reference sequence). CDR3 bases: TGCAGTGCCGAGGACCGGGACTTC. Amino acids: CSAEDRDF.